This TCR beta chain was found in a study of OX40 agonist ivuxolimab in advanced cancers. Whole-study context: The study gave patients intravenous ivuxolimab at 0.01 to 10 mg/kg every 2 weeks. Age averaged approximately 60 years (range 23 to 79), and 82.7% were male. Those treated in dose escalation had hepatocellular carcinoma, melanoma, renal cell cancer or head and neck cancer.

The germline CDR1 and CDR2 sequences are SEHNR and FQNEAQ (reference sequence). Germline trimming cut 6 bases from V and 10 bases from J; bases unmatched to any gene: 11. The CDR3 extends over 16 amino acids. TCRdb's table, derived via immunoSEQ multiplex PCR, lists solely in-frame clones and lacks some. The table shows tens of thousands of clones, with roughly 87% occurring only once. Study-level points and caveats: In general, CD8+ T cells held more expanded clones than CD4+ did, on average.

Points on this clone: Antigen unknown.

V usage is TRBV7-9 and J usage is TRBJ2-1, with 14 positions matching TRBD2. The specimen comprised CD4+ or CD8+ T cells sorted from blood, sampled in a trial of the OX40 agonist ivuxolimab. The TCR originated in an adult with an advanced solid tumor such as melanoma, head and neck, liver or kidney cancer. CDR3 in DNA: TGTGCCAGCAGTCCCAAGACTAGCGGGAGGGCACAGGAGCAGTTCTTC. Translation: CASSPKTSGRAQEQFF. The complete variable domain, with remaining parts taken from reference TRBV7-9 and TRBJ2-1, reads DTGVSQNPRHKITKRGQNVTFRCDPISEHNRLYWYRQTLGQGPEFLTYFQNEAQLEKSRLLSDRFSAERPKGSFSTLEIQRTEQGDSAMYLCASSPKTSGRAQEQFFGPGTRLTVL.